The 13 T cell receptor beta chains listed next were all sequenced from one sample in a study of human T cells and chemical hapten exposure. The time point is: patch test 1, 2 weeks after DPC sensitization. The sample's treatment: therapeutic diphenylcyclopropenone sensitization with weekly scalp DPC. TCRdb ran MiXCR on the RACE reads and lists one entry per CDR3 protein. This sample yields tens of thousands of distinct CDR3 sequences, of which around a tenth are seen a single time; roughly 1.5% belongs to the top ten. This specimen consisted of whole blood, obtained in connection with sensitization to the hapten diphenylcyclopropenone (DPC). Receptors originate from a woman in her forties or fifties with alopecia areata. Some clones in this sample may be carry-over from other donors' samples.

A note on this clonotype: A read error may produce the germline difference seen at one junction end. The CDR3 loop is CTSSPRRREQNEQFF. CDR3 sequence (DNA): TGTACCAGCTCACCACGGAGGCGGGAGCAGAATGAGCAGTTCTTC. J is TRBJ2-1 and V is TRBV18; 7 positions agree with TRBD2. Germline V lookup: CDR1 KGHSH, CDR2 LQKENI. The length of the CDR3 is 15 residues. The full variable domain, with the rest looked up from reference TRBV18 and TRBJ2-1, is NAGVMQNPRHLVRRRGQEARLRCSPMKGHSHVYWYRQLPEEGLKFMVYLQKENIIDESGMPKERFSAEFPKEGPSILRIQQVVRGDSAAYFCTSSPRRREQNEQFFGPGTRLTVL.

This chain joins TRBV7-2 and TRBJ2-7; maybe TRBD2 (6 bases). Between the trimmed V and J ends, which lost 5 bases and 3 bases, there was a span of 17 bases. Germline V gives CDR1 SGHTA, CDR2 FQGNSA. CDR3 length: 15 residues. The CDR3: CASSPWAGGDYEQYF. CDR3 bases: TGTGCCAGCAGCCCCTGGGCAGGAGGGGACTACGAGCAGTACTTC. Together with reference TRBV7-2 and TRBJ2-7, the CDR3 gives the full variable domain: GAGVSQSPSNKVTEKGKDVELRCDPISGHTALYWYRQSLGQGLEFLIYFQGNSAPDKSGLPSDRFSAERTGGSVSTLTIQRTQQEDSAVYLCASSPWAGGDYEQYFGPGTRLTVT.

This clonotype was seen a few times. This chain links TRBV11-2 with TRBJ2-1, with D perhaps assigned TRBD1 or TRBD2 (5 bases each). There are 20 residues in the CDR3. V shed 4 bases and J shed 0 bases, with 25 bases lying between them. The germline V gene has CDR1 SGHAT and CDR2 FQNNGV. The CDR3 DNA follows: TGTGCCAGCAGCTCTCCGAGGGGAAGTCCCTTAGGGAGCTCCTACAATGAGCAGTTCTTC. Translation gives CASSSPRGSPLGSSYNEQFF.

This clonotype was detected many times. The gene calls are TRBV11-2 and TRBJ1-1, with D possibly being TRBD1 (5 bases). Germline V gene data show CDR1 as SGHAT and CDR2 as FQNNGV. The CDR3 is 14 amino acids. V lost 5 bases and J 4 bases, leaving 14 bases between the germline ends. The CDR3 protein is CASSTLQGSTEAFF. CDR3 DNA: TGTGCCAGCAGCACACTCCAGGGTAGCACTGAAGCTTTCTTT.

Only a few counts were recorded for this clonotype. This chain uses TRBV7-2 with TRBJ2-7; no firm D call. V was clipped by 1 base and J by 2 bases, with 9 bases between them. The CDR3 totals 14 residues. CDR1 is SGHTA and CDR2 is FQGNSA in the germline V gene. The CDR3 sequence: CASSLDRFAYEQYF. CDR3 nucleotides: TGTGCCAGCAGCTTAGATAGGTTTGCCTACGAGCAGTACTTC. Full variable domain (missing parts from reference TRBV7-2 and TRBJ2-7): GAGVSQSPSNKVTEKGKDVELRCDPISGHTALYWYRQSLGQGLEFLIYFQGNSAPDKSGLPSDRFSAERTGGSVSTLTIQRTQQEDSAVYLCASSLDRFAYEQYFGPGTRLTVT.

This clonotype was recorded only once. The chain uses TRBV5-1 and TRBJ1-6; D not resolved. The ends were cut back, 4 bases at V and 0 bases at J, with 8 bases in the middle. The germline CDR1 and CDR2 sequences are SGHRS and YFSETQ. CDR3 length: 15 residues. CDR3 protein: CASSRLSSYNSPLHF. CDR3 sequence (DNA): TGCGCCAGCAGCCGTTTAAGCTCCTATAATTCACCCCTCCACTTT.

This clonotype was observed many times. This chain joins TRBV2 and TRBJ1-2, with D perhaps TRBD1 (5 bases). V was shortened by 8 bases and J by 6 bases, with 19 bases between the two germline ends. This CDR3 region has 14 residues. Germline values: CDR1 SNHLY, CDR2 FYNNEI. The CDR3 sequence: CASSPGLKQDGYTF. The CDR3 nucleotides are TGTGCCAGCTCACCGGGACTCAAGCAGGATGGCTACACCTTC.

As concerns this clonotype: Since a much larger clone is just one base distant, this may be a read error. CDR3 nucleotides: TGTGCCAGCCGTCTCCTCGGGACTAGCGGAAACAATGAGCAGTTCTTC. Its translation is CASRLLGTSGNNEQFF. J is TRBJ2-1 and V is TRBV21-1; the table names TRBD2, a call not compared with the DNA. TRBV21-1 is designated a pseudogene. This CDR3 has 16 residues.

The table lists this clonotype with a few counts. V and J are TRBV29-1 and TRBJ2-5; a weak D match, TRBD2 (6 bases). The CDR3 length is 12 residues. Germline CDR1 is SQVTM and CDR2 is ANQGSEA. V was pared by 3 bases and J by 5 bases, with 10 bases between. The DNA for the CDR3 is TGCAGCGTTGACTCAGGGAGGGAGACCCAGTACTTC. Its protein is CSVDSGRETQYF. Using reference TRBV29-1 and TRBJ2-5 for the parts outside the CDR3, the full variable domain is SAVISQKPSRDICQRGTSLTIQCQVDSQVTMMFWYRQQPGQSLTLIATANQGSEATYESGFVIDKFPISRPNLTFSTLTVSNMSPEDSSIYLCSVDSGRETQYFGPGTRLLVL.

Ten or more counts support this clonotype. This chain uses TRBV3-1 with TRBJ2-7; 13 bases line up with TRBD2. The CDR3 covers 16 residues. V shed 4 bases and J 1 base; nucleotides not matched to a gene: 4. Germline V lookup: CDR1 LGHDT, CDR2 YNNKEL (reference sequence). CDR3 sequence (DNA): TGTGCCAGCAGCCCCGGACTAGCGGGAGTGTCCTACGAGCAGTACTTC. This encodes CASSPGLAGVSYEQYF.

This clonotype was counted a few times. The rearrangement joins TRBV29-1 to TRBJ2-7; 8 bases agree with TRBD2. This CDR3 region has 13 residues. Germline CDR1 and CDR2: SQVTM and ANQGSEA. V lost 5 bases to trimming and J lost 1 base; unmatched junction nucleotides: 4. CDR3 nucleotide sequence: TGCAGCGTTCTAGCGGGTTTATCCTACGAGCAGTACTTC. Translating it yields CSVLAGLSYEQYF.

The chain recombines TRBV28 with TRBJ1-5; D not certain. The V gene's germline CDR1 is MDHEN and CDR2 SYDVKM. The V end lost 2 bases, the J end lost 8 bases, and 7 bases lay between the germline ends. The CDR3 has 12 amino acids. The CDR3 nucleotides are TGTGCCAGCAGTTTAGCAGTAAAGCCCCAGCATTTT. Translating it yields CASSLAVKPQHF. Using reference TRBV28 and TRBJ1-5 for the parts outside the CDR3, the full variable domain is DVKVTQSSRYLVKRTGEKVFLECVQDMDHENMFWYRQDPGLGLRLIYFSYDVKMKEKGDIPEGYSVSREKKERFSLILESASTNQTSMYLCASSLAVKPQHFGDGTRLSIL.

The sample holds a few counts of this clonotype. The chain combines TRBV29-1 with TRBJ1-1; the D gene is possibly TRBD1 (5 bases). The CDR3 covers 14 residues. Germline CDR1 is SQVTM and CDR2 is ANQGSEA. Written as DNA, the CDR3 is TGCAGTGCTGCGGGGGTGGCACTGAACACTGAAGCTTTCTTT. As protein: CSAAGVALNTEAFF.